This T cell receptor (beta chain) emerged from a study of shared clonotypes between healthy human individuals (dated by TCRdb to the early 2020s). Context from the whole study: Three men and a couple of women, aged 18 to 49 years, made up the cohort. Per donor, three plates each were used for CD4 naive and CD4 memory, two for CD8 naive, and one for CD8 memory. To estimate repertoire size and how much clonotypes are shared between individuals, the study performed deep sequencing of blood TCR repertoires from 4 to 6 healthy adults. To increase sequencing depth and limit assay-specific biases, TCR repertoire library preparation and sequencing were carried out by different laboratories using diverse techniques. Leukapheresis yielded between about 0.8 and 8.9 billion PBMCs per donor. General study outcomes and caveats: Sampling was restricted to blood, and TCR repertoires in tissue are likely to differ from TCR repertoires in blood. Compared with non-shared clonotypes, the clonotypes found in all four sorted-subset donors had higher generation probabilities. Pairwise subsampling indicated that sequencing depth was expected to affect the degree of clonotype sharing among donors. Because the study included only a small number of donors, the genetic and exposure-history diversity represented was limited. Incomplete sequencing was indicated by rarefaction of sorted-subset datasets, despite the large sequencing depth. Approximately 5% of naive CD4, around 3.6% of naive CD8, approximately 2.2% of memory CD4, and about 0.4% of memory CD8 clonotypes were shared across a few donors. Estimated clonotype richness was generally larger for naive than for memory subsets.

V sheds 2 bases and J sheds 3 bases, leaving 9 bases between their ends. The CDR3 runs 14 amino acids, cysteine and phenylalanine included. The entry retains the CDR3 DNA only, 42 bases that are in frame from base 1. The CDR1 and CDR2 encoded by the germline V gene are MNHEY and SVGAGI. Using the deep immunoSEQ assay, TCR CDR3 regions were amplified from genomic DNA by multiplex PCR. For each cell subset, the extracted genomic DNA was distributed evenly across all wells of several immunoSEQ 96-well plates, and each plate served as one replicate. Each replicate PCR for sorted subsets received roughly 0.2 ug genomic DNA, equal to about 29,000 T cell genomes. The purified libraries were quantified using a Qubit 3.0 fluorometer, sized with a Bioanalyzer 2100, and then quantified again using the KAPA Library Quantification kit. Every immunoSEQ 96-well plate was sequenced on a separate single-read 150-cycle Illumina NextSeq 550 flow cell. In the source study's methods: Because only junctional sequences without quality scores were contained in the immunoSEQ output, filtering matching that applied to full-length reads could not be performed. To assign V/J genes and CDR3, sequences were annotated using PyIR, a Python wrapper for IgBLAST v1.9, with IMGT germline references. Any read was removed if the V/J assignment was weak (E-value above 1e-6), the CDR3 was missing, or the read contained stop codons, out-of-frame junctions, or ambiguous translated residues. V3J clonotypes were defined as sequences sharing the same inferred V gene, J gene, and CDR3 amino acid sequence. The percentage overlap between two repertoires was calculated by dividing the number of shared unique clonotypes by the size of the smaller repertoire. RTK rarefaction, the Chao1 estimator, and Recon v2.1 estimates of unobserved clonotypes were used to assess repertoire richness. Generation probabilities for all TCRbeta clonotypes obtained by the gDNA method from a handful of donors were computed using OLGA. Held by TCRdb, this immuneACCESS table contains in-frame sequences only and omits some clones. Under half of the omission traces to an unresolved V gene where checked; the cause of the rest is unknown. The DNA was the basis for D and trimming; V, J and clone size are from that table. Recorded for this sample are about 2,500,000 clones; around 90% of them occurred a single time. The ten most abundant clones make up over 0.12% of the sample.

The donors were healthy, HIV-negative adults who had no recently reported acute infections or vaccinations. Every donor was a Caucasian adult residing in Nashville, Tennessee, USA. CD4+ T cells were enriched by magnetic negative selection, after which naive cells were positively selected on CD45RA and the negative fraction was taken as the memory subset. Blood was obtained by leukapheresis, after which PBMCs were separated by Ficoll-Histopaque density gradient centrifugation and cryopreserved in liquid nitrogen vapor phase. Analytical flow cytometry was used to check the purity and quantity of each magnetically sorted T cell population. Each sorted fraction had its genomic DNA isolated and then quantified by UV absorbance on a Nanodrop 2000c. Points on this clone: What this receptor recognizes is not known. Base qualities were left out, and no much larger clone turns up one base away.

The sample was naive CD4+ T cells sorted from blood. This specimen's cell subset or site label, interpreted: CD45RA+ positively selected. This chain joins TRBV6-5 to TRBJ2-3; the D gene is unclear. The clonotype comes from a man aged 18-30 years in good health. The nucleotide sequence reads TGTGCCAGCAGTTACCGCCTAGTTACAGATACGCAGTATTTT. The translation is CASSYRLVTDTQYF.